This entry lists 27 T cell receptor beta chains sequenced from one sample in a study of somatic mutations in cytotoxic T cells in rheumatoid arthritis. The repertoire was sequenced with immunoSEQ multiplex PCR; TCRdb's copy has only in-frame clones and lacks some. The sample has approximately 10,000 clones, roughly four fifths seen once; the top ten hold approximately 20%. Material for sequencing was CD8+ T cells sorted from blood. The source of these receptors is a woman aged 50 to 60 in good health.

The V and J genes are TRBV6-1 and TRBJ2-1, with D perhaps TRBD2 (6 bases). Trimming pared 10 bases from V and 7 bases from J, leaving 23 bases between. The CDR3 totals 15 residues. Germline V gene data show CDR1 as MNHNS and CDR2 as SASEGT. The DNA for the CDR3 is TGTGCCACCTTTTCCGACTTTAATGGGGGGAATGAGCAGTTCTTC. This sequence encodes CATFSDFNGGNEQFF.

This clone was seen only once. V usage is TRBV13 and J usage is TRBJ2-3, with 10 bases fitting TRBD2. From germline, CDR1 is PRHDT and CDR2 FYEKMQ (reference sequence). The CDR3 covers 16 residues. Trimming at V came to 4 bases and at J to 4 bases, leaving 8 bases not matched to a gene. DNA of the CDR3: TGTGCCAGCAGCTCAACAGGGACTAGCGTCGCAGATACGCAGTATTTT. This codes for CASSSTGTSVADTQYF.

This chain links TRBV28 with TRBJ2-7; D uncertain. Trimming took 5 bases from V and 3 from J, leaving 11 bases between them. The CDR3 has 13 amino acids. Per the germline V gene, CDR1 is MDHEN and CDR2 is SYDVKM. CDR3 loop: CASSPRSLYEQYF. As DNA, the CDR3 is TGTGCCAGCAGTCCCAGGTCCCTCTACGAGCAGTACTTC.

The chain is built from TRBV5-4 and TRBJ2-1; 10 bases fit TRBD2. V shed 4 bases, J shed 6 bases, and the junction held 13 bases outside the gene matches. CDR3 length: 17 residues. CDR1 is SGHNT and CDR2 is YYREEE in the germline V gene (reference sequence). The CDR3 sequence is CASSPRTSGQWGNEQFF. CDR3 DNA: TGTGCCAGCAGCCCTCGGACTAGCGGCCAATGGGGCAATGAGCAGTTCTTC.

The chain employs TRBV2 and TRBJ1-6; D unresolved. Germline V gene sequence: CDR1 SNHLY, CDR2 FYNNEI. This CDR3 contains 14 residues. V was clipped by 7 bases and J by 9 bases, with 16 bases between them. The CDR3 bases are TGTGCCAGCAATGAGGAGGGAGACGGTTCACCCCTCCACTTT. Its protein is CASNEEGDGSPLHF.

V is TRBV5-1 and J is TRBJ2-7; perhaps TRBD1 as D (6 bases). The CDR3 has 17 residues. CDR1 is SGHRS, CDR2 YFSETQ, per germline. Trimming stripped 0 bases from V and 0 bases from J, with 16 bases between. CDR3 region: CASSLGTGPLSSYEQYF. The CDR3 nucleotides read TGCGCCAGCAGCTTGGGTACAGGGCCATTAAGCTCCTACGAGCAGTACTTC.

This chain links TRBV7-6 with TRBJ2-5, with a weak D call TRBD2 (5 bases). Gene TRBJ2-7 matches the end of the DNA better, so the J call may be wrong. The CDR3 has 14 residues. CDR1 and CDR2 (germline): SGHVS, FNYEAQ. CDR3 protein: CASSLGTGSYEQYF. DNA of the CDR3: TGTGCCAGCAGCTTAGGGACTGGGTCCTACGAGCAGTACTTC.

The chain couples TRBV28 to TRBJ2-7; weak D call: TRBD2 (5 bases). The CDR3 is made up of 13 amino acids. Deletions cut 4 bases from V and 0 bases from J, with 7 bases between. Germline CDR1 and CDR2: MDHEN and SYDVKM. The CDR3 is CASSSLASYEQYF. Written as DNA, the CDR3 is TGTGCCAGCAGTTCGCTAGCCTCCTACGAGCAGTACTTC.

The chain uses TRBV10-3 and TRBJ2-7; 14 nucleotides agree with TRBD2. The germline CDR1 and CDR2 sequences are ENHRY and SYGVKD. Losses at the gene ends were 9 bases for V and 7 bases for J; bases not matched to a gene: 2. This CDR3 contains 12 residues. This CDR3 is CAIRLAGGEQYF. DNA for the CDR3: TGTGCCATAAGACTAGCGGGAGGGGAGCAGTACTTC.

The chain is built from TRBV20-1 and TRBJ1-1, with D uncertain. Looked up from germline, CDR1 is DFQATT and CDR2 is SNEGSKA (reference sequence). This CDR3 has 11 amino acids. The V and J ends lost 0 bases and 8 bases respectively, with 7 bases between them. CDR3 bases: TGCAGTGCTAGAGATGAGAAGGAAGCTTTCTTT. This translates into CSARDEKEAFF.

As DNA, the CDR3 is TGTGCCAGCAGTTACTCAGGGGTTTGGTACGAGCAGTACTTC. As protein: CASSYSGVWYEQYF. The V and J genes are TRBV5-6 and TRBJ2-7, with D possibly TRBD1 on 6 matching bases. The germline gives CDR1 SGHDT, CDR2 YYEEEE. V lost 5 bases to trimming and J lost 4 bases, with 16 bases between them. The CDR3 has 14 residues.

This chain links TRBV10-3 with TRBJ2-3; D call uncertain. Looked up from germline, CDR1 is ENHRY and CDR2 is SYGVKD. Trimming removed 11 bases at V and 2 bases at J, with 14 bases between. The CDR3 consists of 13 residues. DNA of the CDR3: TGTGCCGCGACACCGAGTTACACAGATACGCAGTATTTT. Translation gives CAATPSYTDTQYF.

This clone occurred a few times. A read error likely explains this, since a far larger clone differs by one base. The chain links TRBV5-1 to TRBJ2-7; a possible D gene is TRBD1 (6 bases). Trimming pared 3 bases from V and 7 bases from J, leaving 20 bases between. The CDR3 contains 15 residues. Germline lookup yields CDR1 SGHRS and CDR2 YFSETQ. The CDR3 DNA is TGCGCCAGCAGCTCTAGGGGGACATCCAAGGAGGAGCAGTACTTC. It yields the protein CASSSRGTSKEEQYF.

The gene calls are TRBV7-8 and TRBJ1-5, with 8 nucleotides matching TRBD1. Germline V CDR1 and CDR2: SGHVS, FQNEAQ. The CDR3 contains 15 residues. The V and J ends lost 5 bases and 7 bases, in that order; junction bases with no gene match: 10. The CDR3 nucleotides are TGTGCCAGCAGCAACCGCCCCACAGGGGGACAGCCCCAGCATTTT. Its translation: CASSNRPTGGQPQHF.

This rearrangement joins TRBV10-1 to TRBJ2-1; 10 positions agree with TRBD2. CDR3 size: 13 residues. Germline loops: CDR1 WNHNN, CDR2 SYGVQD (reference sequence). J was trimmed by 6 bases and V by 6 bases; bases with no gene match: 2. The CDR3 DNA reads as TGCGCCAGCAGACTAGCGGGAAGCAATGAGCAGTTCTTC. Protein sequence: CASRLAGSNEQFF.

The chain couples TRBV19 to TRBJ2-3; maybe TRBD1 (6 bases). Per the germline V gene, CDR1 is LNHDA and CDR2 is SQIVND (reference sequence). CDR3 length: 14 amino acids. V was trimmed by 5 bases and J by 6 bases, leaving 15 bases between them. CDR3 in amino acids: CASSPGAYWDTQYF. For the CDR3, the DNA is TGTGCCAGTAGTCCAGGGGCTTACTGGGATACGCAGTATTTT.

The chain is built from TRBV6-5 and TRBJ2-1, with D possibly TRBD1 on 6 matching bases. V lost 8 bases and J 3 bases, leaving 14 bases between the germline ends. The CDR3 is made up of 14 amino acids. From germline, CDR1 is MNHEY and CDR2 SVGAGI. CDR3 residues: CASAYRVNYNEQFF. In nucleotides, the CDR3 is TGTGCCAGCGCTTACAGGGTTAACTACAATGAGCAGTTCTTC.

The CDR3 reads CAVRLSEGEQETQYF. The CDR3 DNA is TGTGCCGTCCGCCTTAGCGAGGGCGAGCAAGAGACCCAGTACTTC. The chain links TRBV27 to TRBJ2-5, with D possibly TRBD2 on 5 matching bases. The CDR3 loop spans 15 amino acids. V lost 11 bases and J lost 2, with 21 bases in between. In germline, CDR1 is MNHEY, CDR2 SMNVEV (reference sequence).

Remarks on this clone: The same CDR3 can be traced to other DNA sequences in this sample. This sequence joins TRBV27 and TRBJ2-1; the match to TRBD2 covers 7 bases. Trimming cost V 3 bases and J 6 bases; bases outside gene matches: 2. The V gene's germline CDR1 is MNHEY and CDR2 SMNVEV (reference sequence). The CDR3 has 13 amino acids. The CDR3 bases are TGTGCCAGCAGTTTGGGGGGGGGCAATGAGCAGTTCTTC. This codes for CASSLGGGNEQFF.

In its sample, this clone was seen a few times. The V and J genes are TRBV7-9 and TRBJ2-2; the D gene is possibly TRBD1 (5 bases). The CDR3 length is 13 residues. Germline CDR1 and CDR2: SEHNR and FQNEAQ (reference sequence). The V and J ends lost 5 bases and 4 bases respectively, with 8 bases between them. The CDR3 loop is CASSQGATGELFF. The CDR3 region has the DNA TGTGCCAGCAGCCAAGGGGCCACCGGGGAGCTGTTTTTT.

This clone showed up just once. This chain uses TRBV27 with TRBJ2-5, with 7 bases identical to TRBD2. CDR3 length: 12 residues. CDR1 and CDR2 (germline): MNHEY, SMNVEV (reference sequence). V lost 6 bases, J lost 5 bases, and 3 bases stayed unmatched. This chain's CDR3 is CASRGGLETQYF. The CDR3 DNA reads TGTGCCAGCAGGGGGGGGTTGGAGACCCAGTACTTC.

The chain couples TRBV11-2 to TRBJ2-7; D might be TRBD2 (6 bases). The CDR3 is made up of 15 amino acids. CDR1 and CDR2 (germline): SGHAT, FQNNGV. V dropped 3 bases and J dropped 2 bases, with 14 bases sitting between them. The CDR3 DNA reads TGTGCCAGCAGCTTGGGGTCCGGGACTCCCTACGAGCAGTACTTC. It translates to CASSLGSGTPYEQYF.

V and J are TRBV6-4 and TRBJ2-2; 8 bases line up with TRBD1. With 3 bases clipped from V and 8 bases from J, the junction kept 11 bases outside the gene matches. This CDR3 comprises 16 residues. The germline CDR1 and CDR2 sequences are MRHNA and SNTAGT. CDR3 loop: CASSEDPDRVGGELFF. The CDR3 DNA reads TGTGCCAGCAGTGAAGACCCGGACAGGGTAGGAGGGGAGCTGTTTTTT.

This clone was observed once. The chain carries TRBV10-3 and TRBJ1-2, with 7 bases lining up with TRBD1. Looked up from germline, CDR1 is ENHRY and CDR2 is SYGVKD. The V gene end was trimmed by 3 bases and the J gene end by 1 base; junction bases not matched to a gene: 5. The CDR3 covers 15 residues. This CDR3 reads CAISDPGTVNYGYTF. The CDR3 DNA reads TGTGCCATCAGTGACCCTGGGACAGTTAACTATGGCTACACCTTC.

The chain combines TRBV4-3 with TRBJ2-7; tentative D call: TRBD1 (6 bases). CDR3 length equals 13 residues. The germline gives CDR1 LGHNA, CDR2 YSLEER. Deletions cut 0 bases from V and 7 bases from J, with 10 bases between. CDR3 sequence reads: CASSQDQGWEQYF. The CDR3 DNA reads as TGCGCCAGCAGCCAAGATCAGGGGTGGGAGCAGTACTTC.

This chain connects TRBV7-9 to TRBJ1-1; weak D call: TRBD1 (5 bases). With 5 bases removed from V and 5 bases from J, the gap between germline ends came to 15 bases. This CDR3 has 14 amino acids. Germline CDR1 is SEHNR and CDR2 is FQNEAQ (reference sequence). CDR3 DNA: TGTGCCAGCAGCCAAGATCTCGGGGGTACTGAAGCTTTCTTT. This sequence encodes CASSQDLGGTEAFF.

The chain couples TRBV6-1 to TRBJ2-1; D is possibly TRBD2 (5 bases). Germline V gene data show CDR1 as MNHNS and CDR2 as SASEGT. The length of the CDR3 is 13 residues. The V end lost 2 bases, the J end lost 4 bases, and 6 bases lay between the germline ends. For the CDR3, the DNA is TGTGCCAGCAGTGAACGGGAATACAATGAGCAGTTCTTC. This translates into CASSEREYNEQFF.